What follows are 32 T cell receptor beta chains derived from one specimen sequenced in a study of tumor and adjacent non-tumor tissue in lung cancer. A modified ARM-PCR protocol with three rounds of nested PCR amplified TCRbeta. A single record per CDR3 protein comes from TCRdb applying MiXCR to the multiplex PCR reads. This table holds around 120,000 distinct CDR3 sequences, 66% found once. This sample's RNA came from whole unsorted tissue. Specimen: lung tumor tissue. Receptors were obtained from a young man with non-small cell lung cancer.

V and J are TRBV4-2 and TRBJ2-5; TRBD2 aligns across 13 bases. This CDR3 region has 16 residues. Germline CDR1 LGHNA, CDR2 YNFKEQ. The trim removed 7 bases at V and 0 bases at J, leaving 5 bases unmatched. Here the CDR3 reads CASNPGLAGNQETQYF. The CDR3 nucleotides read TGTGCCAGCAACCCGGGACTAGCGGGGAACCAAGAGACCCAGTACTTC.

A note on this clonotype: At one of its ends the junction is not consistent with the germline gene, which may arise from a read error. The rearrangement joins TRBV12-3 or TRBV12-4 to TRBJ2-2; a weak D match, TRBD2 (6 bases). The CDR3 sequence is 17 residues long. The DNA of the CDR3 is TGTGCCAGCAGTGTATGGACGGGAGTAACGAACACCGGAGAGCTGTTTTTT. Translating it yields CASSVWTGVTNTGELFF.

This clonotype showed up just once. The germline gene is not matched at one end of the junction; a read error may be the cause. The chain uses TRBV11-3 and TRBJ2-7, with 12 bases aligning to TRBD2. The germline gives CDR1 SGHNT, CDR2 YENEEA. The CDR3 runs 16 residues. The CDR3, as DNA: TGTGCCGGCAGCTCACAGACTAGCGGGGGACCTCTGGAACAGTACTTC. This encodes CAGSSQTSGGPLEQYF.

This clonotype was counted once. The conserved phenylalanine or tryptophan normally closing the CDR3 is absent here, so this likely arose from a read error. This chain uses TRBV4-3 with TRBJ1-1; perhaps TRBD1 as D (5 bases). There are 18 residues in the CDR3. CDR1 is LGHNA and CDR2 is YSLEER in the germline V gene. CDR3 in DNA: TGCGCAAGCAGCCAAGATTGGGGGTGGAGCTCAGGGCACACTGAAGCTTTCTCT. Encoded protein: CASSQDWGWSSGHTEAFS.

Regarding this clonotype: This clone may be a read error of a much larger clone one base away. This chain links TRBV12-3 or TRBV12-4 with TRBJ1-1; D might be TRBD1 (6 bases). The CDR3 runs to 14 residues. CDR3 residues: CTTLSGASNTEAFF. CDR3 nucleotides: TGTACCACGCTGTCAGGGGCATCGAACACTGAAGCTTTCTTT.

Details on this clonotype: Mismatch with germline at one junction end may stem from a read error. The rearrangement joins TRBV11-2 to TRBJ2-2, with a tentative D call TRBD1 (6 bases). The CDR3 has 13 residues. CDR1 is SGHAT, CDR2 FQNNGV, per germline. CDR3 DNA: TGTGCCAGTCGACAGGAGAACACCGGGGAGCAGTTTTTT. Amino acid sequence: CASRQENTGEQFF.

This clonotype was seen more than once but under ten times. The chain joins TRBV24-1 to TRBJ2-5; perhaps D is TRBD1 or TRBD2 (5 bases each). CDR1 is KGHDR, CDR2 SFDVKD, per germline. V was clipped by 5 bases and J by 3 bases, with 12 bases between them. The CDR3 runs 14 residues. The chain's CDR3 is CATSAALGEETQYF. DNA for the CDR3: TGTGCCACCAGTGCTGCTTTGGGGGAAGAGACCCAGTACTTC.

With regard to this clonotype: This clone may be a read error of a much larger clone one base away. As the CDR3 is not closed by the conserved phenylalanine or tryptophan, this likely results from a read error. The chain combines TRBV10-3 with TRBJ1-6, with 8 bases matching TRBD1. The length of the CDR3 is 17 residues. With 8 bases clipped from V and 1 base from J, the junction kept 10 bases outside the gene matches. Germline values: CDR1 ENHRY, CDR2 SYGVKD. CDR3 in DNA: TGTGCCATCGCCCCTCGGCAGGGGGCATCCTATAATTCACCCCTCCACCTT. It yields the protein CAIAPRQGASYNSPLHL.

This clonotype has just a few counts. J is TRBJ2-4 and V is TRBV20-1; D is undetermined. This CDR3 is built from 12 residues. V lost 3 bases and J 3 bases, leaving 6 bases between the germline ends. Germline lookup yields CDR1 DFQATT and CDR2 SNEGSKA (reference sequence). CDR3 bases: TGCAGTGCTAGCACAGTCAAAAACATTCAGTACTTC. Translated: CSASTVKNIQYF.

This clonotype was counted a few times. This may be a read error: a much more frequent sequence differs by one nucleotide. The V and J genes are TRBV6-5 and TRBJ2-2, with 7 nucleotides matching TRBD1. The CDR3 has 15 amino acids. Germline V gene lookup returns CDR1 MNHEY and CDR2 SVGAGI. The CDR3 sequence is CANSYGTANTGELFF. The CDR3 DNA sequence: TGTGCCAACAGTTATGGGACAGCGAACACCGGGGAGCTGTTTTTT.

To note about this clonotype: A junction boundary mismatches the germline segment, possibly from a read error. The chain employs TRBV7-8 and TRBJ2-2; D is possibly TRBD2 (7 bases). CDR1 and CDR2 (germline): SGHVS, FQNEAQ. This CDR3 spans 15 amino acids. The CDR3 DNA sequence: TGTGTCAGCCTAGGGGGGGTCGTGAGCACCGGGGAGCTGTTTTTT. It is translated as CVSLGGVVSTGELFF. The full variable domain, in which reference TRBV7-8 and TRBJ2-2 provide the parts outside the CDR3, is GAGVSQSPRYKVAKRGQDVALRCDPISGHVSLFWYQQALGQGPEFLTYFQNEAQLDKSGLPSDRFFAERPEGSVSTLKIQRTQQEDSAVYLCVSLGGVVSTGELFFGEGSRLTVL.

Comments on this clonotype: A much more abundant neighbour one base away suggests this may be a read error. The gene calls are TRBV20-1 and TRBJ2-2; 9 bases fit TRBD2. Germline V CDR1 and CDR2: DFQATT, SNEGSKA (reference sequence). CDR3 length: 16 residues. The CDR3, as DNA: TGCAGTACTAGAGATGCTTTAGCGGGGGACACCGGGGAGCTGTTTTTT. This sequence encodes CSTRDALAGDTGELFF.

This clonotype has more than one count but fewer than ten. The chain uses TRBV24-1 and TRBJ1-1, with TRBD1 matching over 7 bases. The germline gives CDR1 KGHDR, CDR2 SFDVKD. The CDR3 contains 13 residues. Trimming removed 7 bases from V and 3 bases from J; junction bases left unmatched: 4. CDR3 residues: CATRDRRDTEAFF. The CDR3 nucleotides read TGTGCCACCAGGGACAGGAGGGACACTGAAGCTTTCTTT.

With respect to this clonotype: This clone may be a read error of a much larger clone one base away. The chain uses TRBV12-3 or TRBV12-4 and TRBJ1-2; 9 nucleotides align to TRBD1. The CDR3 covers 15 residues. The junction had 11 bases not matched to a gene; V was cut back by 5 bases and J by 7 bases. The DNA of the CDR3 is TGTGCCAGCAGTCCCGGACAGGGGCAAGCTAGTGGCTACACCTTC. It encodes CASSPGQGQASGYTF.

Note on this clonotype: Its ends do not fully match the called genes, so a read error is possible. CDR3 residues: CASSFGNSCEQYF. The CDR3 coding sequence is TGTGCCAGCAGTTTTGGGAATTCCTGCGAGCAGTATTTC. The chain uses TRBV12-3 or TRBV12-4 and TRBJ2-7; D is undetermined. CDR3 length: 13 residues.

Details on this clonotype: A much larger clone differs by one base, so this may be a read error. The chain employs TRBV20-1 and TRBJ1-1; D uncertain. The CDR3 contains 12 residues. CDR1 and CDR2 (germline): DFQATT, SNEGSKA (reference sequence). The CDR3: CSAPRGDTEVFF. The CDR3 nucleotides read TGCAGTGCCCCCCGGGGAGACACTGAAGTTTTCTTT.

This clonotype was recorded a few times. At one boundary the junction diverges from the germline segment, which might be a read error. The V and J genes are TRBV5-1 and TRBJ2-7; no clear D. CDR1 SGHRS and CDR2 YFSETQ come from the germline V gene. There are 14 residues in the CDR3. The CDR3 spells CVSSLEGADYEQYF. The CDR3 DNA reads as TGCGTCAGCAGCTTGGAAGGCGCCGACTACGAGCAGTACTTC. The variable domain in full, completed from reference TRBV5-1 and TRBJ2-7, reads KAGVTQTPRYLIKTRGQQVTLSCSPISGHRSVSWYQQTPGQGLQFLFEYFSETQRNKGNFPGRFSGRQFSNSRSEMNVSTLELGDSALYLCVSSLEGADYEQYFGPGTRLTVT.

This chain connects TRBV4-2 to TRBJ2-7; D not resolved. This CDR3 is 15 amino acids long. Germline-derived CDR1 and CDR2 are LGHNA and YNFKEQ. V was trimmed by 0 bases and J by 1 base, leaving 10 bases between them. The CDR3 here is CASSQDRGDSYEQYF. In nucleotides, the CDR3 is TGTGCCAGCAGCCAAGATCGAGGCGATTCCTACGAGCAGTACTTC.

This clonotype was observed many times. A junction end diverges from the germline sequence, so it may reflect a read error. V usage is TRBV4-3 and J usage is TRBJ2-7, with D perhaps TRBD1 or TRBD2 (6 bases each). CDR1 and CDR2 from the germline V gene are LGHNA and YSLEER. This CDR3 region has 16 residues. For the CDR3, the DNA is TGCGCCAGCAGCCAAGCCGGGGGCGCGGTCTCCGACGAGCAGTACTTC. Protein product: CASSQAGGAVSDEQYF.

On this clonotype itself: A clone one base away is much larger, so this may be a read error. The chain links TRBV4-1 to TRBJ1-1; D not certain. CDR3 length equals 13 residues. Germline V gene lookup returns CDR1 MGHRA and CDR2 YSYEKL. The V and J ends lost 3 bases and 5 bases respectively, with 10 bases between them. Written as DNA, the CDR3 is TGCGCCAGCAGCCATGATTTTGAAACTGAAGCTTTCTTT. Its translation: CASSHDFETEAFF.

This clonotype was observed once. The CDR3 protein is CASSPDRGGIAYEQYF. DNA of the CDR3: TGCGCCAGCAGCCCTGACAGGGGAGGGATAGCCTACGAGCAGTACTTC. The rearrangement uses TRBV4-1 and TRBJ2-7, with a tentative D call TRBD1 (8 bases). The CDR3 spans 16 residues. CDR1 and CDR2 from the germline V gene are MGHRA and YSYEKL. The ends were cut back, 4 bases at V and 2 bases at J, with 18 bases in the middle.

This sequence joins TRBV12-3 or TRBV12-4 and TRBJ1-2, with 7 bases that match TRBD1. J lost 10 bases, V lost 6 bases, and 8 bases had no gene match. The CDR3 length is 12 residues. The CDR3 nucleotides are TGTGCCAGCAGACACCGACAGGGCGACTACACCTTC. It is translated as CASRHRQGDYTF.

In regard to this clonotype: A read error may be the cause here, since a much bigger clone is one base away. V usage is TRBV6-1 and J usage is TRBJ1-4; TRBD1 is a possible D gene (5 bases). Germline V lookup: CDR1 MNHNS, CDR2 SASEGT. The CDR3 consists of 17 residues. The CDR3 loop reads CVSSRDATFATNEKLFF. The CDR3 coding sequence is TGTGTCAGCAGTCGGGACGCAACGTTCGCAACTAATGAAAAACTGTTTTTT.

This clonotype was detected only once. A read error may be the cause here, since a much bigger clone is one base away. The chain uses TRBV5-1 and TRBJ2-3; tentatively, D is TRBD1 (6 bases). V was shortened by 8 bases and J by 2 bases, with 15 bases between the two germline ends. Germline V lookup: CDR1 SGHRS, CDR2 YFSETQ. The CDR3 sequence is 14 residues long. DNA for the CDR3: TGCGCCAGTCTGGGACAAGCTTCCACAGATACGCAGTATTTT. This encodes CASLGQASTDTQYF. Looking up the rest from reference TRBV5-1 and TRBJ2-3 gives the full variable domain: KAGVTQTPRYLIKTRGQQVTLSCSPISGHRSVSWYQQTPGQGLQFLFEYFSETQRNKGNFPGRFSGRQFSNSRSEMNVSTLELGDSALYLCASLGQASTDTQYFGPGTRLTVL.

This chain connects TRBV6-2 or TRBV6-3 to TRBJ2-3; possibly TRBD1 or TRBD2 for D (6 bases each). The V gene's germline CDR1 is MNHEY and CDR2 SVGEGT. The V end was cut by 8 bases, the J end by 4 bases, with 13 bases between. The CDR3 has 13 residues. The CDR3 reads CASVEGVPDTQYF. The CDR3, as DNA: TGTGCCAGCGTGGAGGGGGTGCCAGATACGCAGTATTTT.

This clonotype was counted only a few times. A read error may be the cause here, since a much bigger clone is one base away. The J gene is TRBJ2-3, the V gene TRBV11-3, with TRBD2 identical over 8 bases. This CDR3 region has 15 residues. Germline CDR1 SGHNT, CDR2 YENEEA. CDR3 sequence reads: CAGSPPRGGLDTQYF. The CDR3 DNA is TGTGCCGGCAGCCCCCCCCGCGGGGGGCTGGATACGCAGTATTTT.

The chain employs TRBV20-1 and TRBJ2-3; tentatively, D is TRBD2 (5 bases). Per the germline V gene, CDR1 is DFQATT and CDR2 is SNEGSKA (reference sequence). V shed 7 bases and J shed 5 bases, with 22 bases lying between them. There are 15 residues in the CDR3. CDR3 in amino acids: CSVTPFTTRIDTQYF. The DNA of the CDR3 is TGCAGTGTCACGCCCTTCACTACTAGGATAGATACGCAGTATTTT.

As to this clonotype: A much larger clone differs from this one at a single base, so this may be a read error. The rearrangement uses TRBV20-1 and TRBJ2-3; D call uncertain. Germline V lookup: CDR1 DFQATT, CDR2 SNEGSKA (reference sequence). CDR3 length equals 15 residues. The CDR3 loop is CSARDIQALTDMQYF. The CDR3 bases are TGCAGTGCTAGAGATATCCAGGCGCTCACAGATATGCAGTATTTT.

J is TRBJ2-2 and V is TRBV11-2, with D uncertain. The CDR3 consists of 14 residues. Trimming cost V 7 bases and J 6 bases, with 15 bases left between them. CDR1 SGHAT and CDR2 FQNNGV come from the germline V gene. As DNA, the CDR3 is TGTGCCAGCACTATGGTATCGAGCGCCGGGGAGCTGTTTTTT. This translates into CASTMVSSAGELFF.

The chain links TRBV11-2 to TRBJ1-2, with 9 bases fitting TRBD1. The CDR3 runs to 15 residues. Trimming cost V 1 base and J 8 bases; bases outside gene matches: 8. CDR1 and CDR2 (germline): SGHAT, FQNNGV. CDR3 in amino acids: CASSLVGGQGRGYTF. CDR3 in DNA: TGTGCCAGCAGCTTAGTGGGGGGACAGGGAAGAGGCTACACCTTC.

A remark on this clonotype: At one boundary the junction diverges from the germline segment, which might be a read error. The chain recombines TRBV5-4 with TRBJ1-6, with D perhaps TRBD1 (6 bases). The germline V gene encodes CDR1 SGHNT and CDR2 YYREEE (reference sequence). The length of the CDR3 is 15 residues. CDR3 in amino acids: CASSSSGGYNSPPHF. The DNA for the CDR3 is TGTGCCAGCAGCTCTAGCGGGGGCTATAATTCACCCCCCCACTTT.

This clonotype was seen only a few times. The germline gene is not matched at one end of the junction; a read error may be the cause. The CDR3 DNA sequence: TGTGCCTGGAGTGTACGGTCGGACTCGAACACCGGGGAACTGTTTTTT. The encoded protein is CAWSVRSDSNTGELFF. This chain connects TRBV30 to TRBJ2-2; TRBD2 might be the D (5 bases). CDR3 length: 16 residues. CDR1 GTSNPN and CDR2 SVGIG come from the germline V gene (reference sequence). Drawing the rest from reference TRBV30 and TRBJ2-2, the complete variable domain is SQTIHQWPATLVQPVGSPLSLECTVEGTSNPNLYWYRQAAGRGLQLLFYSVGIGQISSEVPQNLSASRPQDRQFILSSKKLLLSDSGFYLCAWSVRSDSNTGELFFGEGSRLTVL.